The 3 T cell receptor beta chains presented below share a single source sample, sequenced in a study of cytomegalovirus exposure and HLA in healthy donors. The PCR had 60 Vbeta and 13 Jbeta primers. Produced via immunoSEQ multiplex PCR; TCRdb's table is partial and in-frame only. The sample has around 170,000 clones, 79% seen once. Sequencing was done on a sample of PBMCs. These receptors came from a woman in her forties in good health and CMV-seronegative.

V usage is TRBV14 and J usage is TRBJ2-1; tentative D call: TRBD2 (5 bases). Germline V lookup: CDR1 SGHDN, CDR2 FVKESK. The CDR3 has 14 residues. V was shortened by 1 base and J by 9 bases, with 13 bases between the two germline ends. The CDR3 loop reads CASSQVRGSVEQFF. The CDR3 bases are TGTGCCAGCAGCCAAGTCAGAGGGAGTGTTGAGCAGTTCTTC.

The chain is built from TRBV6-6 and TRBJ2-5; no clear D. V lost 2 bases and J lost 2, with 3 bases in between. From germline, CDR1 is MNHNY and CDR2 SVGAGI (reference sequence). The CDR3 has 12 amino acids. The CDR3 is CASSYPQETQYF. The CDR3 DNA follows: TGTGCCAGCAGTTACCCGCAAGAGACCCAGTACTTC.

This rearrangement joins TRBV6-5 to TRBJ1-2; no reliable D call. V was trimmed by 4 bases and J by 3 bases, leaving 9 bases between them. The CDR3 spans 13 residues. Per the germline V gene, CDR1 is MNHEY and CDR2 is SVGAGI. This CDR3 reads CASSLNSDYGYTF. CDR3 sequence (DNA): TGTGCCAGCAGTTTAAATAGCGACTATGGCTACACCTTC.